This entry lists 2 T cell receptor beta chains sequenced from one sample in a study of Tregs in tolerant kidney transplant recipients. Recipients received nonmyeloablative bone marrow transplants from related graft donors, with transient mixed chimerism. Sequencing used immunoSEQ multiplex PCR; TCRdb keeps in-frame clones, though not all of them. Its clone listing holds some 15,000 clones. Sequences were derived from CD4+ T cells from blood (PBMCs), sampled 12 months after the transplant. These receptors came from a human patient who received a combined kidney and bone marrow transplant. The graft donor may be the source of some T cells.

For this clone: The read finishes 3 residues shy of the CDR3 end, and the germline J gene is used to complete it. The chain carries TRBV19 and TRBJ1-2; D is perhaps TRBD1 (5 bases). This CDR3 is built from 13 residues. The germline gives CDR1 LNHDA, CDR2 SQIVND (reference sequence). Trimming pared 3 bases from V and 5 bases from J, leaving 10 bases between. The CDR3: CASSIPGSYGYTF. CDR3 DNA (partial): TGTGCCAGTAGTATCCCAGGGAGTTATGGC.

CDR3 in amino acids: CSARIRGSGETQYF. The sequenced part of the CDR3 DNA is TGCAGTGCTAGGATCAGGGGGAGTGGAGAGACC. The rearrangement joins TRBV20-1 to TRBJ2-5, with 7 bases aligning to TRBD1. The read comes to an end 3 residues before the CDR3 does, leaving the germline J gene to fill in the end. CDR1 and CDR2 from the germline V gene are DFQATT and SNEGSKA (reference sequence). With 3 bases clipped from V and 4 bases from J, the junction kept 8 bases outside the gene matches. This CDR3 spans 14 amino acids.